This T cell receptor (beta chain) was observed in a study of long-term antiretroviral therapy in people with HIV. This CDR3 spans 15 amino acids. The trim removed 6 bases at V and 0 bases at J, leaving 7 bases unmatched. Germline CDR1 and CDR2: SGHAT and FQNNGV. Survey-level resolution applied to immunoSEQ assay v3.0. The protocol was immunoSEQ multiplex PCR, while the TCRdb copy is restricted to in-frame clones and leaves out a portion. Of about 26,000 clones listed, roughly nine tenths were seen once; the top ten hold under 5.5%. A word on this clone: The antigen is not known.

Study outcomes and limitations: Clonal expansions arising prior to ART prevailed in the repertoire at every time point. Whereas controls had wider CDR3 length ranges, HIV repertoires had narrower ones.

The TCR originated in a man in his forties with HIV. The V call is TRBV11-2, the J call TRBJ2-5; 7 positions agree with TRBD1. Sequenced material: unsorted PBMCs, taken roughly 2.7 years after starting antiretroviral therapy. Written as DNA, the CDR3 is TGTGCCAGCAGGAAATTACAGGGGAACCAAGAGACCCAGTACTTC. This codes for CASRKLQGNQETQYF.